This entry features one T cell receptor beta chain sequence. The antigen remains undetermined. This CDR3 is built from 13 residues. Germline CDR1 and CDR2: SGHDT and YYEEEE. The germline V and J ends were trimmed by 9 bases and 4 bases, with 16 bases remaining between them. All patients relapsed after autologous stem cell transplantation, and brentuximab vedotin exposure varied. Method: immunoSEQ multiplex PCR; TCRdb's copy keeps in-frame clones and lacks some. The table includes 20,000 to 25,000 clones, about two thirds detected once. This entry belongs to a study of PD-1 blockade in classical Hodgkin lymphoma. Study details: Each patient was given nivolumab 3 mg/kg through a vein every 2 weeks.

The study, taken as a whole, reports: Partial responders and progressors had significantly lower baseline TCR diversity. Only CD4+ TCR diversity, not CD8+, had risen significantly by C4D1. TCR diversity at baseline was reported to be reduced in newly diagnosed patients relative to healthy donors.

The source material was peripheral blood mononuclear cells (PBMCs), sampled at baseline. This clonotype was sampled from a human donor with classical Hodgkin lymphoma. The chain combines TRBV5-6 with TRBJ1-1, with a weak D call TRBD1 (5 bases). CDR3 sequence reads: CATREGRGTEAFF. The CDR3, as DNA: TGTGCCACCCGAGAGGGGAGGGGCACTGAAGCTTTCTTT.